The 2 T cell receptor beta chains in this list originate from one sample, sequenced in a study of Graves' ophthalmopathy and Graves' hyperthyroidism. The authors amplified TCR beta CDR3 regions from RNA transcripts. The authors performed first-round RT-PCR with HTBI primers and then a second-round multiplex PCR. TCRdb re-derived calls from the multiplex PCR reads in MiXCR, one entry per CDR3 protein. Of over a million distinct CDR3 sequences in the sample, roughly two fifths are singletons; the top ten hold roughly 10%. Sequencing was carried out using peripheral blood or thyroid tissue (not recorded which). Receptors were obtained from an adult man with Graves' hyperthyroidism.

This clonotype was observed at least ten times. This chain joins TRBV24-1 and TRBJ2-5; 8 bases are shared with TRBD2. The CDR3 contains 13 residues. The J segment lost 2 bases and the V segment lost 9 bases, leaving 4 bases of the junction unmatched. CDR1 is KGHDR and CDR2 is SFDVKD in the germline V gene. Written as DNA, the CDR3 is TGTGCCACCGCACTAGCGGATCAAGAGACCCAGTACTTC. Encoded protein: CATALADQETQYF.

This clonotype appeared many times. This chain connects TRBV13 to TRBJ2-7, with D possibly TRBD1 on 6 matching bases. Trimming took off 1 base at V and 3 bases at J, with 13 bases between the two ends. Per germline, CDR1 PRHDT and CDR2 FYEKMQ (reference sequence). The CDR3 has 15 residues. The CDR3 DNA reads TGTGCCAGCAGCTTAGCTGGGGGCGACCTCTACGAGCAGTACTTC. Translated: CASSLAGGDLYEQYF.